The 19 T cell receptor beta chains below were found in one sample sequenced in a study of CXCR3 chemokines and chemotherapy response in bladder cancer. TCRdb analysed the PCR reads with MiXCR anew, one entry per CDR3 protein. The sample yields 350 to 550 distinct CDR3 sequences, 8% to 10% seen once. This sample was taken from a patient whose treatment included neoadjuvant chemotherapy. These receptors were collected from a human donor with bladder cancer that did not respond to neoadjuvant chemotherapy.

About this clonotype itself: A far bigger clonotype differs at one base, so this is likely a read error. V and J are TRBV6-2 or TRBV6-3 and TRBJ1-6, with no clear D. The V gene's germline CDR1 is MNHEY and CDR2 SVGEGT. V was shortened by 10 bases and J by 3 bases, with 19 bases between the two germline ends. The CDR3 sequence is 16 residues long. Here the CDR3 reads CAICAQSGDYNSPLHF. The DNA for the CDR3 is TGTGCCATCTGTGCACAGAGCGGGGACTATAATTCACCCCTCCACTTT.

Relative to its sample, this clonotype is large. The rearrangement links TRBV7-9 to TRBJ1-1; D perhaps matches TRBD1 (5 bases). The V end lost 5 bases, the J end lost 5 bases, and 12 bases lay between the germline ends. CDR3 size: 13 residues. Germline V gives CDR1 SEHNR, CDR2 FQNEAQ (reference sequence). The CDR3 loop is CASSQSGGTEAFF. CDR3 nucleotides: TGTGCCAGCAGCCAATCGGGGGGTACTGAAGCTTTCTTT. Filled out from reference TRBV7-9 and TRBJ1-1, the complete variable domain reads DTGVSQNPRHKITKRGQNVTFRCDPISEHNRLYWYRQTLGQGPEFLTYFQNEAQLEKSRLLSDRFSAERPKGSFSTLEIQRTEQGDSAMYLCASSQSGGTEAFFGQGTRLTVV.

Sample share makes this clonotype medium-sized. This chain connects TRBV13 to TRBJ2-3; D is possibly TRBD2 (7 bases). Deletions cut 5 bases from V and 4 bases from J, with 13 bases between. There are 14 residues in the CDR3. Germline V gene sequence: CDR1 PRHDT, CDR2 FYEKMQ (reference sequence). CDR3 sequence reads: CASSGGARPDTQYF. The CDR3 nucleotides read TGTGCCAGCAGCGGGGGGGCCCGTCCAGATACGCAGTATTTT. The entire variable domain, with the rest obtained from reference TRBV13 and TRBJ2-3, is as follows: AAGVIQSPRHLIKEKRETATLKCYPIPRHDTVYWYQQGPGQDPQFLISFYEKMQSDKGSIPDRFSAQQFSDYHSELNMSSLELGDSALYFCASSGGARPDTQYFGPGTRLTVL.

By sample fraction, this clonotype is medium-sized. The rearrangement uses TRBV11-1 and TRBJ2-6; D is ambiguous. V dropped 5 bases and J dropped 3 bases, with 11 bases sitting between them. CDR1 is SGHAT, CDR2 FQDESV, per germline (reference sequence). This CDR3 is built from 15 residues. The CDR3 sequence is CASSPGGFGANVLTF. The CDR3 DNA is TGTGCCAGCAGCCCCGGCGGATTTGGGGCCAACGTCCTGACTTTC. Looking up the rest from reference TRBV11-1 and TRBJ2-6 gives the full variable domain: EAEVAQSPRYKITEKSQAVAFWCDPISGHATLYWYRQILGQGPELLVQFQDESVVDDSQLPKDRFSAERLKGVDSTLKIQPAELGDSAMYLCASSPGGFGANVLTFGAGSRLTVL.

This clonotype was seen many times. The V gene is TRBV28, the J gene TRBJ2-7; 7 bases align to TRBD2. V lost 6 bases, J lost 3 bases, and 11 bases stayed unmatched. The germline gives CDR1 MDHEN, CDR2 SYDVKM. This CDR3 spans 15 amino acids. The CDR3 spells CASSGGEGKRYEQYF. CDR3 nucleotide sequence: TGTGCCAGCAGCGGTGGGGAGGGGAAGCGCTACGAGCAGTACTTC.

CDR3 residues: CASSYSTSGYNEQFF. The CDR3 bases are TGTGCCAGCAGTTACTCGACTAGCGGTTACAATGAGCAGTTCTTC. The genes are TRBV6-5 and TRBJ2-1; 9 bases fit TRBD2. Trimming cost V 0 bases and J 4 bases; bases outside gene matches: 1. The length of the CDR3 is 15 residues. The germline V gene encodes CDR1 MNHEY and CDR2 SVGAGI.

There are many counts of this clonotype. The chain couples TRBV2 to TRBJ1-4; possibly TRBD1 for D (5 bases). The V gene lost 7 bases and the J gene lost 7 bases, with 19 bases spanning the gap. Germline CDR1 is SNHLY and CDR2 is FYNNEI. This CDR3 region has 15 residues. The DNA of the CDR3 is TGTGCCAGCACCCCCAATGGGGGGAATGGTGAAAAACTGTTTTTT. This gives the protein CASTPNGGNGEKLFF.

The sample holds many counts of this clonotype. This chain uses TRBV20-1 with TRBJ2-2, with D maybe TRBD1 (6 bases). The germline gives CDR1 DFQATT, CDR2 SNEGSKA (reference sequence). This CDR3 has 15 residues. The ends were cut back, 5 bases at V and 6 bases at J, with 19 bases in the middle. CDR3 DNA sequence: TGCAGTGCTCGGACCCTAAACAGGGCCGCCGGGGAGCTGTTTTTT. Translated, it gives CSARTLNRAAGELFF.

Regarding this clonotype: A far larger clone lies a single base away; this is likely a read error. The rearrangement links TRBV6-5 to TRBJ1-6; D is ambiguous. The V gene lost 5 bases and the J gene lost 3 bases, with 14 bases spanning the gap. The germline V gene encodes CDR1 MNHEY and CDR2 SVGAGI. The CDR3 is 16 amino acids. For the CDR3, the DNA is TGTGCCAGCAGTGCACAGAGCGGGGACTATAATTCACCCCTCCACTTT. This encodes CASSAQSGDYNSPLHF.

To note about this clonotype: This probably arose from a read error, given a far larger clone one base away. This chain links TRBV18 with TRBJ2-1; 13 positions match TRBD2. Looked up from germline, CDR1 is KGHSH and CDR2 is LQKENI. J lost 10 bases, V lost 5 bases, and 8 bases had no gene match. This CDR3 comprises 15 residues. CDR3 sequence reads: CASSESTSGRYEQFF. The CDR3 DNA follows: TGTGCCAGCTCAGAATCGACTAGCGGGAGGTACGAGCAGTTCTTC.

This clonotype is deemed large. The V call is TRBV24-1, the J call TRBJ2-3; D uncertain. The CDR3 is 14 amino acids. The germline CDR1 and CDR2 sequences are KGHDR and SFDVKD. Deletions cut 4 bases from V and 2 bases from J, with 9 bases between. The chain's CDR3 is CATSDPTSTDTQYF. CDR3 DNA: TGTGCCACCAGTGACCCGACTTCCACAGATACGCAGTATTTT.

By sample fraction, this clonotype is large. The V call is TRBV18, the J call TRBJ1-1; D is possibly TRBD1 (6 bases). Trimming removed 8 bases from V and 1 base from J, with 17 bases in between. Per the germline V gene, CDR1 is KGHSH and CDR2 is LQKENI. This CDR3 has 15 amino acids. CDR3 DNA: TGTGCCAGCCGGACAGAGCCCAGCGGGAACACTGAAGCTTTCTTT. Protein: CASRTEPSGNTEAFF.

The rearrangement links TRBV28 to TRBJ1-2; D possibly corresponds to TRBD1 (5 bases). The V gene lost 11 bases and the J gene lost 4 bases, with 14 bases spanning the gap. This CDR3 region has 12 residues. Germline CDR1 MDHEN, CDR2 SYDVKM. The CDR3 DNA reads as TGTGCCGCCCTTGCCGGGGCCTATGGCTACACCTTC. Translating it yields CAALAGAYGYTF.

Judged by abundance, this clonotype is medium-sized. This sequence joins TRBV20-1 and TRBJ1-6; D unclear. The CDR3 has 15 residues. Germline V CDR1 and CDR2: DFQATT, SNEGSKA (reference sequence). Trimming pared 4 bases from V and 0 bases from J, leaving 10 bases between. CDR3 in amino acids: CSANYGSSYNSPLHF. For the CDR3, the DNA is TGCAGTGCTAATTACGGCAGCTCCTATAATTCACCCCTCCACTTT.

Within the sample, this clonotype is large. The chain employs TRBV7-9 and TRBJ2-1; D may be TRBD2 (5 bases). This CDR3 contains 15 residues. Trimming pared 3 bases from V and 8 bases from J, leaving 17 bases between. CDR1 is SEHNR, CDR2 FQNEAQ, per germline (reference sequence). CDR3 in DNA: TGTGCCAGCAGCTTCTCCTCCCGAGGGCAGCATGAGCAGTTCTTC. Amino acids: CASSFSSRGQHEQFF.

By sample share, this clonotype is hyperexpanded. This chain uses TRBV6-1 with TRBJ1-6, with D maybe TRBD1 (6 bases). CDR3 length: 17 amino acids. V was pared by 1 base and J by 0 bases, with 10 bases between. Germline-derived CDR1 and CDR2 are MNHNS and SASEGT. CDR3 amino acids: CASSEGGRGSYNSPLHF. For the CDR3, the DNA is TGTGCCAGCAGTGAAGGGGGGCGAGGCTCCTATAATTCACCCCTCCACTTT.

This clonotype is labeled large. The CDR3 loop is CASSRSPGEDQPQHF. Written as DNA, the CDR3 is TGTGCCAGCAGCCGATCCCCAGGGGAGGACCAGCCCCAGCATTTT. V and J are TRBV5-6 and TRBJ1-5; perhaps TRBD1 as D (6 bases). The V gene's germline CDR1 is SGHDT and CDR2 YYEEEE. V was shortened by 4 bases and J by 7 bases, with 18 bases between the two germline ends. This CDR3 contains 15 residues.

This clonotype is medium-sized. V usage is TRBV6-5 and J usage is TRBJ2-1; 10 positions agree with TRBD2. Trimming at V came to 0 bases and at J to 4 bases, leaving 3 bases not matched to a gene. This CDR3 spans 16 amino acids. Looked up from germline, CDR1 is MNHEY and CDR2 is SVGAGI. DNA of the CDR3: TGTGCCAGCAGTTACTCGACTAGCGGGTCGTACAATGAGCAGTTCTTC. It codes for CASSYSTSGSYNEQFF.

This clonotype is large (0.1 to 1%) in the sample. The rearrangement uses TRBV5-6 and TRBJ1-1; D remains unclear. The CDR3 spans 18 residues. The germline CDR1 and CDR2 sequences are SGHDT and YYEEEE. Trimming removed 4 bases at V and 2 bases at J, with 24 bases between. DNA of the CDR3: TGTGCCAGCAGCCCGAAGTGGCCCCTTGAAGAACTTAACACTGAAGCTTTCTTT. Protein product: CASSPKWPLEELNTEAFF.